These T cell receptor beta chains were read from a single sample in a study of cytomegalovirus exposure and HLA in healthy donors. Using immunoSEQ multiplex PCR, the repertoire was profiled, and TCRdb retains in-frame clones only, with some absent. The sample consists of approximately 140,000 clones, more than 85% of them appearing once. The material sequenced was PBMCs. Source of these receptors: a man aged 18 to 29 in good health and CMV-seropositive. Both conserved end residues are part of each CDR3. A D gene is named only where the DNA matches it firmly. A row's size may be missing; if present it is once, few, many or a size class.

>.|TRBV5-1|17|TRBJ2-7|once
TGCGCCAGCAGCTTGGCGCCGGACACGGTGGAATTATTCGGGCAGTACTTC
CASSLAPDTVELFGQYF
>.|TRBV28|15|TRBJ2-3|.
TGTGCCAGCAGTTTATTGCCTACGAGCACAGATACGCAGTATTTT
CASSLLPTSTDTQYF
>.|TRBV6-5|15|TRBJ2-7|.
TGTGCCAGCAGTCCCGTCGGGGGATACATCTACGAGCAGTACTTC
CASSPVGGYIYEQYF
>.|TRBV9|14|TRBJ1-4|.
TGTGCCAGCAGCGTAGGAGGGGAGGGTGAAAAACTGTTTTTT
CASSVGGEGEKLFF
>.|TRBV27|16|TRBJ1-2|.
TGTGCCAGCAGTCCTAATCCAGGGGCTTCAGACTATGGCTACACCTTC
CASSPNPGASDYGYTF
>.|TRBV5-1|17|TRBJ2-2|.
TGCGCCAGCAGCTTGGATCGGCGGGCGGGGTCCCCCGGGGAGCTGTTTTTT
CASSLDRRAGSPGELFF
>TRBD1|TRBV6-4|18|TRBJ1-2|.
TGTGCCAGCAGGGTCGGGACAGCTTATAAACATTTAACAATTGGCTACACCTTC
CASRVGTAYKHLTIGYTF
>.|TRBV7-3|13|TRBJ1-1|once
TGTGCCAGCAGCCAAGGGGGGGATACTGAAGCTTTCTTT
CASSQGGDTEAFF
>.|TRBV6-5|14|TRBJ1-1|once
TGTGCCAGCAGGGGCCCGGGGGGCATGACTGAAGCTTTCTTT
CASRGPGGMTEAFF
>.|TRBV6-5|13|TRBJ2-5|.
TGTGCCAGCTCCAGGGGCGCGGTGGAGACCCAGTACTTC
CASSRGAVETQYF
>TRBD1|TRBV5-4|16|TRBJ1-5|.
TGTGCCAGCAGTACCGGGACAGGGGATAGCAATCAGCCCCAGCATTTT
CASSTGTGDSNQPQHF
>.|TRBV5-5|12|TRBJ2-7|.
TGTGCCAGCAGCTTTTCGAGCTACGAGCAGTACTTC
CASSFSSYEQYF
>TRBD1|TRBV19|16|TRBJ2-7|.
TGTGCCAGTAGTATCAAGGGGTTTCGACAGGGCTACGAGCAGTACTTC
CASSIKGFRQGYEQYF
>TRBD2|TRBV7-2|16|TRBJ2-3|.
TGTGCCAGCAGGAACCAGAACGGGGGGAACACAGATACGCAGTATTTT
CASRNQNGGNTDTQYF
>TRBD1|TRBV10-1|15|TRBJ2-2|.
TGCGCCAGCAGTGGGTTCGGACAGGTTCAAGACGAGCTGTTTTTT
CASSGFGQVQDELFF
>TRBD1|TRBV2|16|TRBJ2-1|.
TGTGCCAGCGACGGTACCGGGACAGGCTCCTACAATGAGCAGTTCTTC
CASDGTGTGSYNEQFF
>TRBD1|TRBV7-9|15|TRBJ2-7|few
TGTGCCAGCAGCTTATTAGAGGGACAGGGCTACGAGCAGTACTTC
CASSLLEGQGYEQYF
>.|TRBV18|12|TRBJ2-1|.
TGTGCCAGCTCACGTAGTACTAATGAGCAGTTCTTC
CASSRSTNEQFF
>.|TRBV12-5|13|TRBJ1-5|once
TGTGCTAGTGGTTTGTCTACCCATCAGCCCCAGCATTTT
CASGLSTHQPQHF
>.|TRBV30|15|TRBJ1-3|.
TGTGCCTGGAGTGTGGGGGGGGGCCCTGGAAACACCATATATTTT
CAWSVGGGPGNTIYF
>.|TRBV7-8|15|TRBJ2-7|once
TGTGCCAGCAGCCCCCTGGCGGGAAGCTCCTACGAGCAGTACTTC
CASSPLAGSSYEQYF
>.|TRBV27|12|TRBJ2-1|.
TGTGCCAGCAGTTCGTCCGGAGATGAGCAGTTCTTC
CASSSSGDEQFF
>TRBD1|TRBV29-1|15|TRBJ2-5|.
TGCAGCGTTGTGCTGGCTAGGGGGCCGGTGGAGACCCAGTACTTC
CSVVLARGPVETQYF
>.|TRBV7-2|14|TRBJ1-2|.
TGTGCCACCGGGTCGGGGGGAAGTAACTATGGCTACACCTTC
CATGSGGSNYGYTF
>.|TRBV7-9|14|TRBJ2-1|.
TGTGCCAGCAGCTTAGCGGAGGTTAACAATGAGCAGTTCTTC
CASSLAEVNNEQFF